This T cell receptor beta chain was recovered during a study of post-analysis software for immune sequencing data. Findings and caveats of the study: Same-batch samples co-clustered strongly by F measure. A handful of TRBV segments were significantly more frequent in patients than in controls. TRBV5-6, TRBV5-1 and TRBV20-1 were among these segments.

Unique molecular identifiers were built into the TCR beta cDNA libraries. TCRdb recomputed calls from the PCR reads with MiXCR, one row per CDR3 protein. The data contain roughly 160,000 distinct CDR3 sequences, roughly 34% of them singletons. Concerning this clonotype: The antigen remains unidentified.

Germline CDR1 SGHKS, CDR2 YYEKEE (reference sequence). The CDR3 contains 16 residues. V shed 3 bases, J shed 4 bases, and the junction held 10 bases outside the gene matches. J is TRBJ2-1 and V is TRBV5-5, with 7 bases aligning to TRBD1. The receptor comes from a girl aged 10 to 17 with multiple sclerosis. The sequencing here drew on blood, taken after autologous hematopoietic stem cell transplantation. CDR3 coding DNA: TGTGCCAGCAGCTCCCTACAGGGGTGGGGGTACAATGAGCAGTTCTTC. Residues: CASSSLQGWGYNEQFF.